The text below deals with one T cell receptor beta chain. Antigen specificity is unknown. Different DNA sequences within this sample yield the same CDR3. Germline V lookup: CDR1 MNHEY, CDR2 SVGAGI. V dropped 5 bases and J dropped 5 bases, with 12 bases sitting between them. This CDR3 region has 13 residues. The data were taken from a study of shared clonotypes between healthy human individuals. Study results and limitations: On the whole, naive subsets had larger estimated richness than memory subsets had. The study found lower generation probabilities in non-shared clonotypes than in those shared by all four donors.

Assay used: immunoSEQ multiplex PCR; TCRdb lists only in-frame clones, some missing. The sample comprises over a million clones, around 97% of which are singletons, and roughly 1.2% rests with the top ten. The source of this sequence is a man aged 25-45 years in good health. This rearrangement joins TRBV6-5 to TRBJ2-5; weak D call: TRBD1 (5 bases). The sample taken for sequencing was naive CD4+ T cells sorted from blood. Subset described: CD45RA+ positively selected. The CDR3 DNA sequence: TGTGCCAGCAGTCCTCAGGGAAGGGAGACCCAGTACTTC. This gives the protein CASSPQGRETQYF.